This TCR beta chain was identified during a study of T cell clonotyping in hematopoietic cell transplantation. Samples: about 28 days before transplant, then days 30, 100 and 180 after. Broader study findings: No sorting was done, leaving CD4 and CD8 contributions mixed. Pathologically expanded recipient clonotypes increased progressively from day 30 to day 180 as diversity fell. At the given depth, recipient repertoires were over 95% de novo clonotypes.

Sequencing was performed with immunoSEQ multiplex PCR; in TCRdb, only in-frame clones are kept and a portion is missing. The sample lists about 29,000 clones; 92% were seen once. On this clone itself: No antigen is known for it.

The receptor was isolated from a female patient aged 45-65 years who had an allogeneic stem cell transplant from a related donor, so the T cells may come from the graft donor. Some clones in this sample may be carry-over from other donors' samples. Sequenced here: PBMCs, sampled 100 days after allogeneic stem cell transplant.

CDR3 protein: CASSRTVLASSYNEQFF. CDR3 sequence (DNA): TGTGCCAGCAGCCGAACCGTACTAGCGAGCTCCTACAATGAGCAGTTCTTC. The chain is built from TRBV7-6 and TRBJ2-1; 7 nucleotides align to TRBD2. Per the germline V gene, CDR1 is SGHVS and CDR2 is FNYEAQ. The ends lost 5 bases at V and 0 bases at J; junction bases unmatched: 10. CDR3 length: 17 residues.